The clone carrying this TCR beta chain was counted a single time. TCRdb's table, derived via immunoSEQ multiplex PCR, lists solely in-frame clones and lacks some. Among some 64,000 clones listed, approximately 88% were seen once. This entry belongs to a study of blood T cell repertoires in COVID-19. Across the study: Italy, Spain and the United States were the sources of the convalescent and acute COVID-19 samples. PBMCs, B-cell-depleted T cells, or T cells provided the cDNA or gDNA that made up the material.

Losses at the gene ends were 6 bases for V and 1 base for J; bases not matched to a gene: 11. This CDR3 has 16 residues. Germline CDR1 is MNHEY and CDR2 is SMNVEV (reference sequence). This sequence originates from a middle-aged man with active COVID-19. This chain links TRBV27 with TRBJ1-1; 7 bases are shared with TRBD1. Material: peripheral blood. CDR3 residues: CASSLRTGQGNTEAFF. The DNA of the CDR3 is TGTGCCAGCAGCCTTAGGACAGGCCAGGGGAACACTGAAGCTTTCTTT.